This TCR beta chain was documented in a study of beta chain features in type 1 diabetes. CD45RO/CCR7/CD25/CD127/CD95/CD27 separated CD4+ naive, central memory, regulatory and stem cell-like memory cells by sorting. The CDR3 has 14 amino acids. Germline loops: CDR1 SGHRS, CDR2 YFSETQ. V lost 4 bases and J lost 4; bases outside the gene matches: 5. On this clone: Its matching antigen is unknown.

Reverse transcribing all isolated RNA meant expressed TCRB transcripts were sequenced. This table comes from immunoSEQ multiplex PCR, and its TCRdb copy is limited to in-frame clones, with some not included. The sample has around 500,000 clones, 25% to 35% seen once. Whole-study results and caveats: Compared with healthy donors, patients appeared to share more similar naive, central memory and regulatory TCRB repertoires. Diminished insertions and augmented deletions at VDJ junctions characterized type 1 diabetes patients.

This chain connects TRBV5-1 to TRBJ1-1; 9 positions match TRBD1. The receptor was isolated from a young man in good health. Sequenced material: naive CD4+ T cells from blood. The CDR3 coding sequence is TGCGCCAGCAGCACGGACAGGGGAGGCACTGAAGCTTTCTTT. It translates to CASSTDRGGTEAFF.